One and the same sample provided the 18 T cell receptor beta chains below, sequenced in a study of T cell responses to AZD1222 COVID-19 vaccine. Produced via immunoSEQ multiplex PCR; TCRdb's table is partial and in-frame only. In the table there are roughly 120,000 clones, about 90% of which are singletons. The specimen comprised peripheral blood, sampled on day 0 of AZD1222 vaccination. The receptors shown here come from an adult in good health.

This clone appeared once. The chain recombines TRBV5-1 with TRBJ2-2; 7 bases fit TRBD1. CDR3 length equals 16 residues. Germline lookup yields CDR1 SGHRS and CDR2 YFSETQ. Trimming cost V 0 bases and J 4 bases; bases outside gene matches: 6. DNA for the CDR3: TGCGCCAGCAGCTTGGTCCCGGGACAGAGCACCGGGGAGCTGTTTTTT. Amino acid sequence: CASSLVPGQSTGELFF.

The chain is built from TRBV12-3 or TRBV12-4 and TRBJ2-7, with D unresolved. There are 12 residues in the CDR3. The V end was cut by 6 bases, the J end by 3 bases, with 9 bases between. CDR3 DNA: TGTGCCAGCAGCCCGGACCTCTACGAGCAGTACTTC. Protein sequence: CASSPDLYEQYF.

The chain employs TRBV3-1 (or the pseudogene TRBV3-2) and TRBJ2-5; D might be TRBD1 or TRBD2, each matching 5 bases. Per the germline V gene, CDR1 is LGHDT and CDR2 is YNNKEL (reference sequence). Deletions cut 4 bases from V and 4 bases from J, with 19 bases between. The length of the CDR3 is 16 residues. The CDR3 here is CASSRPRAGSGETQYF. CDR3 coding DNA: TGTGCCAGCAGCCGGCCAAGGGCAGGGAGTGGAGAGACCCAGTACTTC.

The chain is built from TRBV21-1 and TRBJ2-7; TRBD2 is the table's D call and was not checked against the DNA. TRBV21-1 is deemed a pseudogene. There are 12 residues in the CDR3. CDR3 region: CASSTRGDEQYF. CDR3 DNA sequence: TGTGCCAGCAGCACCCGGGGGGACGAGCAGTACTTC.

The J gene is TRBJ2-5, the V gene TRBV10-3, with TRBD2 as a possible D gene (6 bases). Trimming left V 10 bases short and J 1 base short, with 10 bases between. This CDR3 is 12 amino acids long. Germline V gene sequence: CDR1 ENHRY, CDR2 SYGVKD. For the CDR3, the DNA is TGTGCCACGAAGGGACTCCAAGAGACCCAGTACTTC. Translating gives CATKGLQETQYF.

CDR3 sequence: CSAGIRSEAFF. DNA of the CDR3: TGCAGTGCCGGGATTCGGTCTGAAGCTTTCTTT. V and J are TRBV20-1 and TRBJ1-1; D gene uncertain. The CDR3 sequence is 11 residues long. Germline V gives CDR1 DFQATT, CDR2 SNEGSKA (reference sequence). Trimming pared 6 bases from V and 6 bases from J, leaving 11 bases between.

The chain links TRBV5-1 to TRBJ2-5, with no clear D. Germline loops: CDR1 SGHRS, CDR2 YFSETQ. The CDR3 is made up of 12 amino acids. Between the trimmed V and J ends, which lost 3 bases and 5 bases, there was a span of 8 bases. DNA of the CDR3: TGCGCCAGCAGCTCGGAAGGGGAGACCCAGTACTTC. Residues: CASSSEGETQYF.

This clone was found once. The CDR3: CASSLVQDYEQYF. In nucleotides, the CDR3 is TGTGCCAGCAGCTTAGTACAGGACTACGAGCAGTACTTC. The gene calls are TRBV11-3 and TRBJ2-7, with a tentative D call TRBD1 (5 bases). The CDR3 has 13 amino acids. The germline V gene has CDR1 SGHNT and CDR2 YENEEA. Trimming stripped 1 base from V and 3 bases from J, with 7 bases between.

This clone was seen just once. The chain uses TRBV6-5 and TRBJ2-1; 12 nucleotides match TRBD2. The V segment lost 7 bases and the J segment 3 bases; nucleotides outside the gene matches: 4. Germline CDR1 and CDR2: MNHEY and SVGAGI. The CDR3 loop spans 15 amino acids. CDR3: CASKSTSGGYNEQFF. DNA of the CDR3: TGTGCCAGCAAATCGACTAGCGGGGGCTACAATGAGCAGTTCTTC.

This clone has only a few counts. This chain uses TRBV18 with TRBJ2-5; TRBD1 matches at 8 bases. Germline loops: CDR1 KGHSH, CDR2 LQKENI. Trimming at V came to 4 bases and at J to 5 bases, leaving 12 bases not matched to a gene. The CDR3 runs 16 residues. The CDR3 region has the DNA TGTGCCAGCTCACTAATCAGACAGGGGATGATGGAGACCCAGTACTTC. Protein sequence: CASSLIRQGMMETQYF.

The chain is built from TRBV7-9 and TRBJ2-3, with TRBD2 matching 8 bases. This CDR3 contains 14 residues. The germline V gene has CDR1 SEHNR and CDR2 FQNEAQ (reference sequence). The ends lost 10 bases at V and 4 bases at J; junction bases unmatched: 10. The CDR3 sequence: CATIAGSTSDTQYF. CDR3 bases: TGTGCCACCATAGCGGGGAGTACCTCAGATACGCAGTATTTT.

The chain links TRBV6-2 or TRBV6-3 to TRBJ2-7, with D perhaps TRBD2 (5 bases). The CDR3 has 16 residues. CDR1 MNHEY and CDR2 SVGEGT come from the germline V gene. Deletions cut 0 bases from V and 2 bases from J, with 14 bases between. DNA for the CDR3: TGTGCCAGCAGTTACTCCGTCGCTAGCAGCCCCTACGAGCAGTACTTC. It yields the protein CASSYSVASSPYEQYF.

This chain uses TRBV4-3 with TRBJ2-3; 7 nucleotides agree with TRBD2. Germline CDR1 LGHNA, CDR2 YSLEER. The CDR3 runs 17 residues. V shed 0 bases, J shed 3 bases, and the junction held 9 bases outside the gene matches. The chain's CDR3 is CASSQDGPSGVTDTQYF. The CDR3 nucleotides are TGCGCCAGCAGCCAAGATGGTCCTAGCGGTGTTACAGATACGCAGTATTTT.

The chain carries TRBV11-3 and TRBJ1-1, with D possibly being TRBD1 (6 bases). Germline CDR1 is SGHNT and CDR2 is YENEEA. The CDR3 is 15 amino acids. V lost 1 base to trimming and J lost 3 bases, with 12 bases between them. CDR3 nucleotides: TGTGCCAGCAGCTTAGTCAGGGGAAGCGACACTGAAGCTTTCTTT. It is translated as CASSLVRGSDTEAFF.

A few counts support this clone. The V gene is TRBV7-9, the J gene TRBJ2-7; 8 nucleotides align to TRBD1. Germline V gene sequence: CDR1 SEHNR, CDR2 FQNEAQ (reference sequence). The J segment lost 3 bases and the V segment lost 0 bases, leaving 4 bases of the junction unmatched. CDR3 length: 15 residues. The CDR3 bases are TGTGCCAGCAGCTTAGCCCCAGGGGGCTTCTACGAGCAGTACTTC. Its translation is CASSLAPGGFYEQYF.

V is TRBV27 and J is TRBJ2-7; D remains unclear. V dropped 0 bases and J dropped 4 bases, with 13 bases sitting between them. The germline CDR1 and CDR2 sequences are MNHEY and SMNVEV (reference sequence). This CDR3 spans 15 amino acids. CDR3 in DNA: TGTGCCAGCAGTTTATCGATTCTTCGGGTTTACGAGCAGTACTTC. It is translated as CASSLSILRVYEQYF.

V and J are TRBV7-9 and TRBJ2-2; D unclear. V lost 1 base and J 1 base, leaving 7 bases between the germline ends. Germline CDR1 is SEHNR and CDR2 is FQNEAQ (reference sequence). This CDR3 has 15 amino acids. The CDR3 DNA is TGTGCCAGCAGCTTAGACTGGGGGAACACCGGGGAGCTGTTTTTT. It is translated as CASSLDWGNTGELFF.

V is TRBV7-2 and J is TRBJ1-2, with 9 nucleotides matching TRBD1. The V gene's germline CDR1 is SGHTA and CDR2 FQGNSA. The CDR3 has 14 residues. The trim removed 5 bases at V and 6 bases at J, leaving 7 bases unmatched. The CDR3 DNA reads TGTGCCAGCAGCCTAACCGGGACAGGGAATGGCTACACCTTC. Protein sequence: CASSLTGTGNGYTF. The whole variable domain, filled in from reference TRBV7-2 and TRBJ1-2, reads GAGVSQSPSNKVTEKGKDVELRCDPISGHTALYWYRQSLGQGLEFLIYFQGNSAPDKSGLPSDRFSAERTGGSVSTLTIQRTQQEDSAVYLCASSLTGTGNGYTFGSGTRLTVV.